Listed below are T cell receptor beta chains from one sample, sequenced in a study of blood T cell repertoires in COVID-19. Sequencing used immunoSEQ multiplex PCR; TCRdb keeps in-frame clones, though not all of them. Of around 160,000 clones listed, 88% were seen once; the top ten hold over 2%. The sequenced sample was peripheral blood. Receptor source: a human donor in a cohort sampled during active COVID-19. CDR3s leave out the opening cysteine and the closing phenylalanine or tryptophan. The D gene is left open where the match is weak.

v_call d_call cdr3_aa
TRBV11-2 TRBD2 ASSYRGLAGAETQY
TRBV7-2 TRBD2 ASSLQRGGSGSQY
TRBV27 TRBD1 ASSITQGAVETQY
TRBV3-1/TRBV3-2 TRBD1 ASSQTGVGYEQY
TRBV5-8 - ASSLHSGTLNTEAF
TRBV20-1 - SARVRVEQY
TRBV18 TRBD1 ASFADRNLNTIY
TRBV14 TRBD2 ASSPGLAAYNEQF
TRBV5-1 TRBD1 ASSTRTGRFAGELF
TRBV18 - ASSPRRGLEKLF
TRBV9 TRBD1 ASSQGQGQRNEQY
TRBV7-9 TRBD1 ASSLEQGAQTQY
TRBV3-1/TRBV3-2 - ASSHLSGSPKQF
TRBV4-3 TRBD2 ASSQELGTSGKGRNEQF
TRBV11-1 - ASSSWTASYGEQY
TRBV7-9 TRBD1 ASSYRADRGHTIY
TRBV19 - ASATGFSGNTIY
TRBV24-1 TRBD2 ATSDLSVLAGGTGELF
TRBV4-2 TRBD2 ASSQGGWALYNEQF
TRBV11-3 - ASSPPGQDNEQF
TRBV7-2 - ASSPEAAGNSPLH
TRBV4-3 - ASSQDIGGNTGELF
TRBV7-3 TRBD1 ASSLGQGLSAGANVLT
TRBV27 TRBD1 ASSGRGTGQPQH
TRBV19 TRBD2 ASSIQRGPGNIQY
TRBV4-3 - ASSQAYSYEQY
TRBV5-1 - ASSSRRGLNEQY
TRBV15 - ATSREGGSGNTIY
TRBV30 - AWSVKQVRGNTIY
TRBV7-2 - ASSLGIGGTDTQY
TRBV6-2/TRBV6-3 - ASSYSYDGPQH
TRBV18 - ASSPSVSPEEAF
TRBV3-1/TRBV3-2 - ASSQGLAYYEQY
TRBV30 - AWSVSGQGGTGANVLT
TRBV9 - ASSAASGRPNEQF
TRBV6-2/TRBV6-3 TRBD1 ASSYWGRGIPEQF
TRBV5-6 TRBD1 ASSLLDRGNEKLF
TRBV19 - ASNPTGYTGELF
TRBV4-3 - ASSPGSGETSNIQY
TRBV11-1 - ASSLDRSLLYNEQF
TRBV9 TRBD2 ASSVAPSGQRGPYEQY
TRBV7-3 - ASSSFSNTEAF
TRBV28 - ASSSPGILQETQY
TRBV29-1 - SVSSGVGYGYT
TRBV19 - ASSILRTTYNEQF
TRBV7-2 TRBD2 ASSFTRGGIGEQF
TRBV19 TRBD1 ASRMGGQGEETQY
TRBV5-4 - ASSASQGYNEQF
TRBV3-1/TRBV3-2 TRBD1 ASSPRGQGTEAF
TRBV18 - ASSPSIQRNTEAF
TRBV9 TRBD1 ASSLYTGTVSGYT
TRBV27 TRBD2 ASSPWTSGSSDTQY